Included here is one TCR beta chain sequence, with context. Its cognate antigen has yet to be identified. One base away there is no much larger clone; base qualities are not given. The CDR3 covers 13 residues, taking in both the cysteine and the phenylalanine. Left in the record is the CDR3 DNA by itself, 39 bases read in frame from the first base. The germline V gene encodes CDR1 MNHEY and CDR2 SMNVEV (reference sequence). The trim is 5 bases for V and 0 bases for J, with a gap of 7 bases between the germline ends. The sample originates from a study of cytomegalovirus exposure and HLA in healthy donors (TCRdb year 2017). Background for the entire study: According to an earlier analysis of a few hundred of the donors, about 179 million T cells yielded 117 million unique TCR beta sequences and 250 to 350 Gb of sequence data. Donor age, sex, ethnicity and CMV serostatus were compiled together with the repertoire data. HLA typing covered class I and class II loci at four-digit resolution. Across about 380 genotyped donors of the cohort, an average of about 220,000 unique TCR beta nucleotide sequences per donor were sequenced, and roughly a sixth of those sequences were non-productive. The study profiled the T cell repertoires of fewer than 850 subjects by immunosequencing and related them to cytomegalovirus serostatus. In addition to the first cohort of approximately 650 subjects, a separate validation cohort of 120 different subjects was used. Rather than drawing on any new phenotypic data, the later analysis identified candidate immune exposures from TCR beta sequences and the way those sequences occurred across donors. The number of donors typed differed by locus, with 629-630 for A, B, C, DRB1 and DQB1, around 560 for DQA1, under 610 for DPA1, and approximately 470 for DPB1. The genetic ancestry cluster associated with self-reported Caucasian donors included over 80% of the 398 genotyped donors. All discovery cohort repertoires had been generated on a single sequencing platform. High-throughput TCR immunosequencing, statistical association of individual TCRs with disease status, and machine learning were combined to predict cytomegalovirus infection status. Around 330 gigabases of sequencing data and around 80 million unique TCR sequences made up an early release that covered approximately 650 HLA-typed donors. A later analysis re-examined previously published TCR beta repertoires from over 500 donors and added high-resolution HLA genotyping to investigate patterns of TCR occurrence. To decide whether each TCR beta V gene segment behaved as functional or pseudogenic, an earlier analysis of approximately 590 of the donors relied on high-throughput TCR beta sequencing. The study was designed to test whether signatures of past pathogen exposure could be identified by cataloging public T cell receptors. In a later genetic analysis, genome-wide SNP genotypes for about three fifths of the 666 donors were used, and that subset was treated as a discovery cohort. Four to six DR-DQ haplotypes were handled as single units for association and clustering, since linkage in the cohort was strong. What the work shows at the level of the full study, not this receptor alone: The classifier was reported to diagnose cytomegalovirus status with high specificity and sensitivity in both the original and validation cohorts. In vitro tests confirmed that a few of the cytomegalovirus-associated TCR beta chains recognize cytomegalovirus antigens. An earlier analysis of roughly 570 of the donors showed that most TCR beta V segments appeared in productive rearrangements either about 87% or about 30% of the time, which broadly matched IMGT annotations. A group of highly shared sequence variants was considered likely to be a technical artifact of the sequencing pipeline. It was suggested by the authors that the approach could potentially be generalized to other disease states and immunological phenotypes. Most CMV-associated TCR beta chains appeared to be HLA-restricted in a later analysis, and the HLA associations seemed to be driven largely by CMV exposure. A later analysis reported that several top co-occurrence clusters appeared linked to parvovirus B19, influenza, CMV and Epstein-Barr virus. Presence/absence analyses assumed roughly uniform sequencing depth across donors, an assumption that may not hold. The only immune exposure information available for the cohort was CMV serostatus. A further reported finding was that TCR beta sequences accurately predicted the HLA-A and HLA-B alleles for most subjects in the first cohort. The study gave a list of 150 to 200 TCR beta chains associated with cytomegalovirus. In a later analysis, HLA-associated TCR beta chains were found to be more clonally expanded and to have lower generation probabilities than equally common non-associated chains. Assigning TCR associations to individual alleles was difficult when HLA alleles, especially DR and DQ, strongly co-occurred. An association between a missense DCLRE1C variant and V-gene and J-gene trimming of TCR beta chains was found in a later genetic analysis and replicated in an independent cohort. Because the 87-base-pair reads could not distinguish some IMGT-functional V segments, including TRBV6-2 and TRBV6-3, those segments were excluded. In a later analysis, the rate of TCR association differed among HLA loci, with DRB1 alleles having the most associated TCRs and HLA-C alleles having the fewest. This cohort had only TCR beta chains sequenced, and the lack of alpha or paired-chain data limited which features could be detected. Most TCR sequences were seen in very few donors, while some public TCRs were found in many individuals. Correlated functional status among segregating V segments might be attributable to linkage disequilibrium, but an unknown experimental factor could not be ruled out. Compared with the 666-donor mean, donors in an Asian-associated ancestry cluster had fewer N-insertions in productive TCRs, according to a later genetic analysis. Because HLA typing was missing for some donors at each locus, association tests included only the typed subset. A later analysis associated around 16,000 TCR beta sequences with specific HLA alleles at a false discovery rate of 0.05. The earlier analysis of approximately 590 of the donors excluded 15 to 20 rarely observed V segments, including chromosome 9 orphons, because counts were too low.

The protocol used for the library was the immunoSEQ multiplex PCR assay. The multiplex PCR relied on a mix of 60 forward primers for TCR Vbeta segments and 13 reverse primers for TCR Jbeta segments. A multiplex PCR assay on genomic DNA amplified the CDR3 region of rearranged TCR beta genes. Amplified TCR beta libraries were sequenced as 87-base-pair reads on the Illumina HiSeq System. From the authors' description of their analysis: Across the 700 or so repertoires, a later analysis counted approximately 75 million unique TCR beta chains, around 10 million of which were shared by at least two donors. To remove PCR and sequencing errors, raw reads were error-corrected and collapsed into unique sequences using a nearest-neighbor algorithm that merged closely related sequences. V, D and J gene segments were assigned by aligning CDR3 sequences to IMGT reference sequences. Each retained sequence needed at least a six-nucleotide match to both a V gene segment and a J gene segment. Rearrangements were classified as productive when the CDR3 lacked stop codons and remained in frame with V and J, and all other rearrangements were classified as non-productive. Following IMGT convention, CDR3 was defined as the stretch from the second conserved V-encoded cysteine to the conserved J-encoded phenylalanine. Sequences without an unambiguous match to a single V gene segment were excluded from the earlier analysis of 500 to 700 of the donors. An earlier analysis of several hundred of the donors called V segments functional above 56.7% productive rearrangements and segregating when the between-donor standard deviation exceeded 5%. To diagnose cytomegalovirus status from the catalog of TCR beta chain sequences, a statistical classification framework was built. A later analysis assigned V and J genes by comparing TCR nucleotide sequences with IMGT/GENE-DB human TR gene sequences. A later analysis assigned CDR3 sequences and most-parsimonious VDJ recombination scenarios with the TCRdist pipeline. In a later analysis, every TCR beta chain was defined by the combination of its CDR3 amino acid sequence and its V-gene family, and reads without a unique V-gene family were dropped. A later analysis removed 450 to 600 highly shared, low-generation-probability nucleotide sequences to deal with suspected cross-contamination and a sequencing artifact. In a later analysis, a clonal expansion index for each public chain was calculated from normalized within-repertoire ranks of inferred template counts. Generation probabilities in a later analysis came from a VDJ recombination model fitted to out-of-frame rearrangements, and those results were checked against IGoR. In a later analysis, hypergeometric tests were used to score TCR-TCR, TCR-HLA and TCR-CMV co-occurrence, with a repertoire-size bias correction applied to TCR pairs. To estimate false discovery rates, a later analysis permuted the HLA or CMV assignments 20 times. In a later analysis, co-occurring TCRs were grouped with DBSCAN, and TCRdist sequence similarity was added when clustering was performed within HLA-allele-positive subsets. Co-occurrence clustering excluded repertoires with fewer than 30,000 or more than 120,000 public chains, plus five with anomalous nucleotide sharing. TCRdb's version of the immuneACCESS table is confined to in-frame rearrangements and falls short of the full clone set. An unresolved V gene accounts for under half of the shortfall where checked; the remainder is of unknown origin. That table is the source of V, J and clone size, and D and trimming were worked out from the DNA. Counted in this sample were about 140,000 clones; 76% of them appeared once. The ten largest clones capture around 1.9% of the sample.

The cohort consisted of fewer than 700 healthy bone marrow donors. All cohort members were sampled while nominally healthy, although unrecorded immune exposures were likely present. The donor tested CMV seronegative and was one of the 352 seronegative cohort members. A peripheral blood sample was collected from each donor, and TCR beta sequencing was performed on peripheral blood mononuclear cells. The Qiagen DNeasy Blood Extraction Kit was used to extract genomic DNA from the blood cell samples. The specimen was PBMCs. The receptor was isolated from a man aged 40-50 years in good health and CMV-seronegative. The chain couples TRBV27 to TRBJ1-2, with no confident D gene call. The CDR3 sequence is CASSEHSNYGYTF. The bases are TGTGCCAGCAGTGAACATTCTAACTATGGCTACACCTTC.